One sample yielded the 13 T cell receptor beta chains listed below, sequenced in a study of blood T cell repertoires in COVID-19. Assay: immunoSEQ multiplex PCR; the TCRdb copy retains only in-frame clones and omits some. The sample holds more than 250,000 clones; about 86% are singletons and the top ten take less than 4.5%. Sequencing was performed on peripheral blood. These receptors were obtained from a man aged 18 to 35 with active or convalescent COVID-19.

The rearrangement joins TRBV18 to TRBJ2-3; the D gene is possibly TRBD2 (5 bases). CDR1 is KGHSH, CDR2 LQKENI, per germline. This CDR3 has 15 amino acids. V was cut by 5 bases and J by 0 bases, with 12 bases left in between. CDR3 residues: CASSSRRGSTDTQYF. As DNA, the CDR3 is TGTGCCAGCTCATCGCGACGGGGTAGCACAGATACGCAGTATTTT.

The chain carries TRBV11-2 and TRBJ2-3; D remains unclear. Trimming removed 1 base from V and 5 bases from J, with 4 bases in between. Germline CDR1 and CDR2: SGHAT and FQNNGV. The CDR3 spans 12 residues. CDR3 nucleotides: TGTGCCAGCAGCTTAGTTAGAGATACGCAGTATTTT. Amino acids: CASSLVRDTQYF.

This sequence joins TRBV29-1 and TRBJ2-5; 8 bases fit TRBD2. Germline V gene data show CDR1 as SQVTM and CDR2 as ANQGSEA. J lost 0 bases, V lost 5 bases, and 5 bases had no gene match. The CDR3 spans 14 residues. In nucleotides, the CDR3 is TGCAGCGTTTTCGGCGGGGGGTACCAAGAGACCCAGTACTTC. This codes for CSVFGGGYQETQYF.

This clone occurred a few times. The V and J genes are TRBV28 and TRBJ2-7, with TRBD1 matching 8 bases. The ends lost 4 bases at V and 0 bases at J; junction bases unmatched: 5. This CDR3 has 15 amino acids. In germline, CDR1 is MDHEN, CDR2 SYDVKM. CDR3 sequence: CASSWPGQASYEQYF. The CDR3 bases are TGTGCCAGCAGTTGGCCGGGACAGGCCTCCTACGAGCAGTACTTC.

V and J are TRBV29-1 and TRBJ2-7; weak D call: TRBD1 (6 bases). CDR1 and CDR2 (germline): SQVTM, ANQGSEA. Trimming cost V 5 bases and J 3 bases, with 11 bases left between them. This CDR3 is built from 12 residues. This CDR3 is CSVNVRGYEQYF. The CDR3 bases are TGCAGCGTTAACGTCAGGGGCTACGAGCAGTACTTC.

The chain employs TRBV2 and TRBJ2-1; the match to TRBD2 covers 9 bases. Germline lookup yields CDR1 SNHLY and CDR2 FYNNEI. This CDR3 has 15 amino acids. The ends lost 6 bases at V and 2 bases at J; junction bases unmatched: 5. The CDR3 DNA reads as TGTGCCAGCAGCCCGGGCGGGGGGGCCTACAATGAGCAGTTCTTC. Protein: CASSPGGGAYNEQFF.

V and J are TRBV19 and TRBJ2-1; D might be TRBD2 (6 bases). The germline CDR1 and CDR2 sequences are LNHDA and SQIVND (reference sequence). The V gene lost 4 bases and the J gene lost 5 bases, with 18 bases spanning the gap. The CDR3 has 16 residues. CDR3 region: CASSTRLGNQNNEQFF. Written as DNA, the CDR3 is TGTGCCAGTAGTACCCGACTAGGCAATCAAAACAATGAGCAGTTCTTC.

The chain recombines TRBV9 with TRBJ1-3; possible D gene TRBD1, 5 bases. The CDR3 contains 16 residues. The germline V gene has CDR1 SGDLS and CDR2 YYNGEE. The V gene lost 0 bases and the J gene lost 0 bases, with 10 bases spanning the gap. CDR3 nucleotide sequence: TGTGCCAGCAGCGTAGATTGGGGCTCCTCTGGAAACACCATATATTTT. Amino acid sequence: CASSVDWGSSGNTIYF.

The CDR3 is CASSEAQQARELFF. In nucleotides, the CDR3 is TGTGCCAGCAGTGAAGCGCAACAGGCGAGGGAGCTGTTTTTT. The chain combines TRBV2 with TRBJ2-2; perhaps TRBD1 as D (5 bases). The CDR3 consists of 14 residues. The germline V gene encodes CDR1 SNHLY and CDR2 FYNNEI. The germline V and J ends were trimmed by 0 bases and 9 bases, with 11 bases remaining between them.

The rearrangement joins TRBV5-1 to TRBJ1-1, with D possibly matching TRBD1 (5 bases). The length of the CDR3 is 13 residues. Germline V gives CDR1 SGHRS, CDR2 YFSETQ. The V gene lost 6 bases and the J gene lost 0 bases, with 9 bases spanning the gap. CDR3 region: CASNWGVNTEAFF. The CDR3, as DNA: TGCGCCAGCAATTGGGGGGTGAACACTGAAGCTTTCTTT.

The chain employs TRBV4-3 and TRBJ1-2; 8 bases agree with TRBD1. Germline CDR1 reads LGHNA; CDR2 reads YSLEER. This CDR3 has 14 residues. J was trimmed by 6 bases and V by 2 bases; bases with no gene match: 5. This CDR3 is CASSQSDRANGYTF. The CDR3 DNA follows: TGCGCCAGCAGCCAATCGGACAGGGCTAATGGCTACACCTTC.

The V and J genes are TRBV6-6 and TRBJ2-1, with a tentative D call TRBD2 (6 bases). The germline gives CDR1 MNHNY, CDR2 SVGAGI (reference sequence). The CDR3 consists of 12 residues. Trimming stripped 8 bases from V and 1 base from J, with 6 bases between. The CDR3 reads CASGGSYNEQFF. CDR3 nucleotides: TGTGCCAGCGGGGGGTCCTACAATGAGCAGTTCTTC.

The chain recombines TRBV4-1 with TRBJ2-3, with 12 bases fitting TRBD2. V shed 1 base, J shed 0 bases, and the junction held 8 bases outside the gene matches. The CDR3 consists of 19 residues. Germline loops: CDR1 MGHRA, CDR2 YSYEKL. CDR3: CASSQGRASGRGSTDTQYF. Written as DNA, the CDR3 is TGCGCCAGCAGCCAAGGTCGGGCTAGCGGGAGGGGGAGCACAGATACGCAGTATTTT.